The TCR beta chain under discussion was sequenced for a study of blood T cell repertoires in COVID-19. Data came from immunoSEQ multiplex PCR; TCRdb stores just in-frame clones and leaves some out. The table lists hundreds of thousands of clones, approximately 89% of them singletons. CDR1 is DFQATT, CDR2 SNEGSKA, per germline (reference sequence). The CDR3 sequence is 9 residues long. With respect to this clone: The junction departs from the called germline gene at one end, perhaps through a read error.

The V and J genes are TRBV20-1 and TRBJ1-1; D might be TRBD1 (5 bases). What was sequenced was PBMCs or T cells enriched from blood (not recorded which). This sequence originates from a woman in her twenties or thirties with acute COVID-19. The CDR3 sequence is CSASHPGPF. CDR3 DNA: TGCAGTGCTTCCCACCCAGGGCCCTTT.